The sequence of this TCR beta chain was determined in a study of OX40 agonist ivuxolimab in advanced cancers. Context from the whole study: Ivuxolimab, which targeted the costimulatory receptor OX40 (CD134), was an agonistic, fully human IgG2 monoclonal antibody. The paper reports the monotherapy dose-escalation portion (N of about 50 patients) of the phase I ivuxolimab trial. Three dose-escalation patients achieved partial responses, one with hepatocellular carcinoma and two with cutaneous melanoma. In the dose-escalation cohort, more than 80% of patients were male, and the mean age was 60 years with a range of about 23 to 79. The point of sequencing TCRbeta in the periphery was to test whether ivuxolimab changed TCR sequence diversity and drove clonal T-cell expansion. Patients were allowed to have had prior anti-PD-1, anti-PD-L1 or anti-CTLA-4 therapy, and around two fifths of the dose-escalation patients had been treated with checkpoint inhibitors. Intravenous ivuxolimab was administered to patients every 2 weeks at six dose levels: 0.01, 0.1, 0.3, 1.5, 3 and 10 mg/kg. Of the roughly 52 patients in dose escalation, some 20 had hepatocellular carcinoma, about 15 had melanoma, 9 had renal cell carcinoma and 9 had head and neck cancer. What the work shows at the level of the full study, not this receptor alone: Low levels of normalized T-cell clonal expansion were also seen in some nonresponding patients. Which antigens the clonally expanded peripheral T cells were specific for was not determined. Partial responders in the 0.1-3.0 mg/kg groups had among the lowest normalized peripheral clonal expansion, especially among CD8+ T cells. After ivuxolimab, more expanded clones were found on average in CD8+ T cells than in CD4+ T cells. At doses of 0.1 to 3.0 mg/kg, clonal expansion of both CD4+ and CD8+ T cells in blood was seen between baseline and week 6.

The trial excluded patients who had a history of autoimmune disease or who were on systemic immunosuppression. In every dose cohort, peripheral blood was drawn for TCR sequencing at baseline, cycle 4 day 1, and cycle 7 day 1. The samples were taken from a phase I, first-in-human, multicenter, open-label dose-escalation trial of ivuxolimab. Adults with locally advanced or metastatic melanoma, renal cell, hepatocellular, or head and neck squamous cell carcinoma were enrolled in the trial. Before TCR sequencing, CD4+ and CD8+ T cells were separately sorted from peripheral blood. The CDR3, cysteine through phenylalanine, is 13 amino acids long. Only the CDR3 DNA stays, 39 bases, in frame from base 1. CDR1 is given as LGHNA and CDR2 as YSLEER, both from the germline V gene. Trimming accounts for 0 bases at V and 9 bases at J, while the number of junction bases matched to no gene is 3. This clone has more than one count but fewer than ten. This receptor's antigen is unknown. One base away there is no much larger clone; base qualities are not given.

For sequencing of the TCRbeta CDR3 region, genomic DNA was extracted from the sorted cells. The immunoSEQ Assay was used to sequence the TCRbeta CDR3 regions. Drawn from immuneACCESS, this table holds only the in-frame rearrangements with V and J called that TCRdb kept. Clones are partly lost; checked studies trace under half to an unresolved V gene and leave the rest unexplained. Here the sample has 55,000 to 80,000 clones; around four fifths occur a single time. The top ten clonotypes cover approximately 9.4% of the sample. The chain employs TRBV4-3 and TRBJ2-3, and TRBD2 matches 7 of the central bases. The sample here was CD4+ or CD8+ T cells sorted from blood, taken in a trial of the OX40 agonist ivuxolimab. This TCR was recovered from an adult with an advanced solid tumor such as melanoma, head and neck, liver or kidney cancer. This receptor has the CDR3 CASSQEPGLTQYF. The nucleotides read TGCGCCAGCAGCCAAGAACCGGGACTAACGCAGTATTTT.